This TCR beta chain came from a study of Graves' ophthalmopathy and Graves' hyperthyroidism. This clonotype has a count of ten or more. Amplified material comprised TCR beta CDR3 regions derived from RNA transcripts. HTBI primers primed a first-round RT-PCR, and a second-round multiplex PCR followed. TCRdb reanalysed the multiplex PCR reads using MiXCR and keeps one entry per CDR3 protein. The sample has over a million distinct CDR3 sequences; 35% to 40% are singletons. Aged 18 to 65, the patients with hyperthyroidism had under 2 months' duration and were newly diagnosed. The CDR3 is made up of 15 amino acids. Germline V gene sequence: CDR1 SGDLS, CDR2 YYNGEE. V was trimmed by 3 bases and J by 6 bases, leaving 13 bases between them.

Sequencing input: peripheral blood or thyroid tissue (not recorded which). This sequence joins TRBV9 and TRBJ1-6; the D gene is possibly TRBD1 (5 bases). This receptor was taken from an adult man with Graves' hyperthyroidism. The DNA for the CDR3 is TGTGCCAGCAGCGCCAGCGGGGGTGCTAATTCACCCCTCCACTTT. Translated, it gives CASSASGGANSPLHF. Full variable domain (outside the CDR3, taken from reference TRBV9 and TRBJ1-6): DSGVTQTPKHLITATGQRVTLRCSPRSGDLSVYWYQQSLDQGLQFLIQYYNGEERAKGNILERFSAQQFPDLHSELNLSSLELGDSALYFCASSASGGANSPLHFGNGTRLTVT.